Below, 29 T cell receptor beta chains from the same sample are listed, as sequenced in a study of cytomegalovirus exposure and HLA in healthy donors. 60 Vbeta and 13 Jbeta primers were used in PCR. TCRdb's table, derived via immunoSEQ multiplex PCR, lists solely in-frame clones and lacks some. This table holds about 170,000 clones, 55% to 75% found once. The sequencing sample was made of PBMCs. The source of these receptors is a human donor in good health.

This chain connects TRBV6-1 to TRBJ2-5; 8 nucleotides align to TRBD2. This CDR3 is 16 amino acids long. Per germline, CDR1 MNHNS and CDR2 SASEGT. The J segment lost 5 bases and the V segment lost 1 base, leaving 9 bases of the junction unmatched. CDR3 nucleotides: TGTGCCAGCAGTGAAGGGGGGGCCGGGGGGGCCGAGACCCAGTACTTC. Its translation: CASSEGGAGGAETQYF.

This chain joins TRBV5-4 and TRBJ1-2, with 7 positions matching TRBD1. The CDR3 length is 13 residues. Germline V gives CDR1 SGHNT, CDR2 YYREEE (reference sequence). V gave up 0 bases and J gave up 7 bases; unmatched junction bases: 3. DNA for the CDR3: TGTGCCAGCAGCTTGGACAGGGGTTTTGGCTACACCTTC. This sequence encodes CASSLDRGFGYTF.

About this clone itself: Other DNA sequences from this sample encode an identical CDR3 as well. The V and J genes are TRBV5-1 and TRBJ1-6; TRBD1 agrees at 10 bases. The length of the CDR3 is 14 residues. Germline CDR1 reads SGHRS; CDR2 reads YFSETQ. V lost 7 bases, J lost 7 bases, and 5 bases stayed unmatched. CDR3 sequence (DNA): TGCGCCAGCTCCACGGACAGGGGGAATTCACCCCTCCACTTT. It translates to CASSTDRGNSPLHF.

This clone was recorded only once. The chain has TRBV4-1 and TRBJ1-1; 7 bases fit TRBD1. V lost 0 bases and J lost 11; bases outside the gene matches: 6. Per germline, CDR1 MGHRA and CDR2 YSYEKL. The CDR3 consists of 13 residues. The CDR3 protein is CASSQEGGLGAFF. CDR3 DNA sequence: TGCGCCAGCAGCCAAGAAGGGGGCCTGGGTGCTTTCTTT.

This chain joins TRBV6-5 and TRBJ1-2; no reliable D call. Per the germline V gene, CDR1 is MNHEY and CDR2 is SVGAGI. The V end was cut by 4 bases, the J end by 4 bases, with 7 bases between. This CDR3 region has 12 residues. The CDR3 region has the DNA TGTGCCAGCAGTTCCAACAGCTATGGCTACACCTTC. It codes for CASSSNSYGYTF.

This rearrangement joins TRBV7-2 to TRBJ1-2; 9 bases map to TRBD1. The CDR3 contains 16 residues. The germline V gene has CDR1 SGHTA and CDR2 FQGNSA. Trimming cost V 3 bases and J 3 bases; bases outside gene matches: 8. Here the CDR3 DNA reads TGTGCCAGCAGCTTGGGGGGGACAGGGCTTTACTATGGCTACACCTTC. Amino acids: CASSLGGTGLYYGYTF.

The rearrangement uses TRBV18 and TRBJ1-1; D gene ambiguous. V dropped 6 bases and J dropped 1 base, with 15 bases sitting between them. The CDR3 is 15 residues long. Germline CDR1 reads KGHSH; CDR2 reads LQKENI. The CDR3 is CASSRIRSGNTEAFF. The CDR3 DNA reads TGTGCCAGCTCGCGGATCCGCTCGGGGAACACTGAAGCTTTCTTT.

The chain links TRBV6-5 to TRBJ2-3; weak D call: TRBD1 (5 bases). CDR1 and CDR2 (germline): MNHEY, SVGAGI. The V end was cut by 5 bases, the J end by 1 base, with 13 bases between. This CDR3 contains 15 residues. CDR3 in amino acids: CASSRQSRGTDTQYF. The DNA of the CDR3 is TGTGCCAGCAGTCGACAGTCCAGGGGCACAGATACGCAGTATTTT.

This clone has a single count. This rearrangement joins TRBV27 to TRBJ2-5; a weak D match, TRBD1 (6 bases). The germline V gene encodes CDR1 MNHEY and CDR2 SMNVEV (reference sequence). The CDR3 has 15 residues. The V and J ends lost 2 bases and 5 bases respectively, with 15 bases between them. This CDR3 is CASSLEGGSFETQYF. For the CDR3, the DNA is TGTGCCAGCAGTTTAGAAGGGGGTAGTTTTGAGACCCAGTACTTC.

This rearrangement joins TRBV5-6 to TRBJ2-2, with 9 bases lining up with TRBD1. In germline, CDR1 is SGHDT, CDR2 YYEEEE. CDR3 size: 15 residues. V lost 3 bases, J lost 4 bases, and 4 bases stayed unmatched. CDR3: CASSSGTGFTGELFF. CDR3 in DNA: TGTGCCAGCAGCTCCGGGACAGGGTTCACCGGGGAGCTGTTTTTT.

V and J are TRBV4-2 and TRBJ2-3, with 14 bases identical to TRBD2. With 1 base clipped from V and 3 bases from J, the junction kept 3 bases outside the gene matches. The germline gives CDR1 LGHNA, CDR2 YNFKEQ. CDR3 size: 17 residues. This chain's CDR3 is CASSQGTSGGWTDTQYF. The CDR3 DNA is TGTGCCAGCAGCCAAGGGACTAGCGGGGGGTGGACAGATACGCAGTATTTT.

The chain recombines TRBV4-3 with TRBJ2-3; D possibly corresponds to TRBD1 (5 bases). The CDR3 spans 15 residues. V dropped 1 base and J dropped 2 bases, with 10 bases sitting between them. Germline CDR1 is LGHNA and CDR2 is YSLEER. The CDR3 bases are TGCGCCAGCAGCCAAGGACAGAGAGACACAGATACGCAGTATTTT. This encodes CASSQGQRDTDTQYF.

The rearrangement uses TRBV29-1 and TRBJ1-1; D not certain. Trimming shortened V by 1 base and J by 2 bases, and 14 bases separated the two germline ends. The CDR3 length is 15 residues. Germline V CDR1 and CDR2: SQVTM, ANQGSEA. The CDR3 loop is CSVEGWVEVNTEAFF. CDR3 in DNA: TGCAGCGTTGAAGGATGGGTGGAGGTTAACACTGAAGCTTTCTTT.

The rearrangement links TRBV18 to TRBJ1-1, with unresolved D. The CDR3 runs 12 residues. Germline V gene data show CDR1 as KGHSH and CDR2 as LQKENI. The V gene lost 6 bases and the J gene lost 6 bases, with 11 bases spanning the gap. CDR3 bases: TGTGCCAGCTCCCAACGGGAGGCTGAAGCTTTCTTT. This sequence encodes CASSQREAEAFF.

This clone was counted between two and nine times. This chain links TRBV5-4 with TRBJ2-2, with D perhaps matching TRBD1 (5 bases). Trimming stripped 0 bases from V and 1 base from J, with 10 bases between. The CDR3 is 16 residues long. In germline, CDR1 is SGHNT, CDR2 YYREEE (reference sequence). The CDR3 protein is CASSLALDRNTGELFF. Written as DNA, the CDR3 is TGTGCCAGCAGCTTGGCTTTAGACAGGAACACCGGGGAGCTGTTTTTT. Full variable domain (outside the CDR3, taken from reference TRBV5-4 and TRBJ2-2): ETGVTQSPTHLIKTRGQQVTLRCSSQSGHNTVSWYQQALGQGPQFIFQYYREEENGRGNFPPRFSGLQFPNYSSELNVNALELDDSALYLCASSLALDRNTGELFFGEGSRLTVL.

J is TRBJ2-3 and V is TRBV9; 9 bases agree with TRBD2. Unmatched junction bases numbered 3, after V lost 5 bases and J lost 2 bases. This CDR3 has 14 residues. In germline, CDR1 is SGDLS, CDR2 YYNGEE. As DNA, the CDR3 is TGTGCCAGCAGTAGACTAGCGGACACAGATACGCAGTATTTT. This gives the protein CASSRLADTDTQYF.

The V and J genes are TRBV10-1 and TRBJ1-4; D gene ambiguous. The germline gives CDR1 WNHNN, CDR2 SYGVQD (reference sequence). CDR3 length equals 13 residues. V was cut by 4 bases and J by 2 bases, with 5 bases left in between. CDR3 protein: CASSASTNEKLFF. The DNA of the CDR3 is TGCGCCAGCAGTGCAAGCACTAATGAAAAACTGTTTTTT.

CDR3 in amino acids: CASRAALSNQPQHF. CDR3 sequence (DNA): TGTGCCAGCAGAGCCGCGCTAAGCAATCAGCCCCAGCATTTT. The chain is built from TRBV6-6 and TRBJ1-5, with no clear D. There are 14 residues in the CDR3. Looked up from germline, CDR1 is MNHNY and CDR2 is SVGAGI (reference sequence). V dropped 6 bases and J dropped 1 base, with 10 bases sitting between them.

V gene TRBV6-1 combines with J gene TRBJ1-2; 7 bases match TRBD1. CDR1 MNHNS and CDR2 SASEGT come from the germline V gene. This CDR3 has 14 residues. V was pared by 5 bases and J by 8 bases, with 11 bases of the junction left unmatched. For the CDR3, the DNA is TGTGCCAGCAGTCTTGTACGACAGGGATGGGGCTACACCTTC. Its translation is CASSLVRQGWGYTF.

The V and J genes are TRBV6-6 and TRBJ1-5, with D possibly being TRBD1 (5 bases). The V gene lost 4 bases and the J gene lost 4 bases, with 11 bases spanning the gap. CDR1 is MNHNY and CDR2 is SVGAGI in the germline V gene (reference sequence). This CDR3 is 14 amino acids long. CDR3 DNA sequence: TGTGCCAGCAGTTCACGCCGGGGGAATCAGCCCCAGCATTTT. As protein: CASSSRRGNQPQHF.

CDR3 in amino acids: CASSLTRGGYNEQFF. The CDR3 region has the DNA TGCGCCAGCAGCTTGACGAGGGGGGGCTACAATGAGCAGTTCTTC. The chain is built from TRBV5-1 and TRBJ2-1, with D possibly TRBD2 on 7 matching bases. V lost 1 base and J 3 bases, leaving 11 bases between the germline ends. The CDR3 sequence is 15 residues long. The V gene's germline CDR1 is SGHRS and CDR2 YFSETQ.

The rearrangement uses TRBV10-3 and TRBJ2-7, with TRBD2 as a possible D gene (6 bases). The V gene lost 8 bases and the J gene lost 7 bases, with 21 bases spanning the gap. The germline gives CDR1 ENHRY, CDR2 SYGVKD. This CDR3 spans 14 amino acids. CDR3 sequence: CAISRGGEFEEQYF. The CDR3 DNA is TGTGCCATCTCTCGGGGAGGCGAGTTTGAGGAGCAGTACTTC.

This clone was found a few times. The rearrangement uses TRBV7-2 and TRBJ1-1; D is uncertain. The V gene's germline CDR1 is SGHTA and CDR2 FQGNSA. This CDR3 spans 16 amino acids. Trimming took off 1 base at V and 5 bases at J, with 17 bases between the two ends. In nucleotides, the CDR3 is TGTGCCAGCAGCTTAGGGTTTGGGCCAGGTGAGACTGAAGCTTTCTTT. This gives the protein CASSLGFGPGETEAFF.

This chain uses TRBV9 with TRBJ1-6; 9 bases map to TRBD1. In germline, CDR1 is SGDLS, CDR2 YYNGEE. This CDR3 region has 14 residues. V lost 4 bases to trimming and J lost 7 bases; unmatched junction nucleotides: 3. CDR3 amino acids: CASSPGQGNSPLHF. Here the CDR3 DNA reads TGTGCCAGCAGCCCGGGACAGGGAAATTCACCCCTCCACTTT.

This clone was found a few times. The chain is built from TRBV7-2 and TRBJ2-7; 9 nucleotides line up with TRBD1. V shed 4 bases, J shed 3 bases, and the junction held 4 bases outside the gene matches. The CDR3 has 14 residues. In germline, CDR1 is SGHTA, CDR2 FQGNSA. CDR3 nucleotides: TGTGCCAGCAGCTGGACAGGGGTTGGCTACGAGCAGTACTTC. Protein product: CASSWTGVGYEQYF. The full variable domain, its missing parts supplied by reference TRBV7-2 and TRBJ2-7, is GAGVSQSPSNKVTEKGKDVELRCDPISGHTALYWYRQSLGQGLEFLIYFQGNSAPDKSGLPSDRFSAERTGGSVSTLTIQRTQQEDSAVYLCASSWTGVGYEQYFGPGTRLTVT.

This chain connects TRBV27 to TRBJ1-5; D might be TRBD1 (5 bases). The ends were cut back, 2 bases at V and 1 base at J, with 9 bases in the middle. Germline CDR1 reads MNHEY; CDR2 reads SMNVEV (reference sequence). The CDR3 extends over 15 amino acids. The CDR3 DNA reads TGTGCCAGCAGTTTACTTCCAGGGAGCAATCAGCCCCAGCATTTT. It yields the protein CASSLLPGSNQPQHF.

V usage is TRBV18 and J usage is TRBJ2-3; 13 bases are a match to TRBD2. The CDR3 has 17 amino acids. The germline gives CDR1 KGHSH, CDR2 LQKENI. The V segment lost 4 bases and the J segment 0 bases; nucleotides outside the gene matches: 4. The CDR3 here is CASSRTSGGTSTDTQYF. The CDR3, as DNA: TGTGCCAGCTCACGGACTAGCGGGGGCACTAGCACAGATACGCAGTATTTT.

The CDR3 DNA reads as TGCAGCGTTGAAGACCGGGGAAGGACCACAGATACGCAGTATTTT. Its translation is CSVEDRGRTTDTQYF. The V and J genes are TRBV29-1 and TRBJ2-3; D might be TRBD2 (5 bases). Germline CDR1 and CDR2: SQVTM and ANQGSEA. The CDR3 has 15 residues. The germline V and J ends were trimmed by 0 bases and 2 bases, with 12 bases remaining between them.

To note about this clone: A junction end diverges from the germline sequence, so it may reflect a read error. The rearrangement uses TRBV23-1 and TRBJ1-5; D call uncertain. TRBV23-1 is an open reading frame whose function is uncertain. This CDR3 spans 16 amino acids. CDR3 amino acids: CASTQSRYPSNQPQHF. The CDR3 DNA sequence: TGCGCCAGCACTCAATCGCGGTACCCCAGCAATCAGCCCCAGCATTTT.